This entry lists 10 T cell receptor beta chains sequenced from one sample in a study of beta chain features in type 1 diabetes. Findings and limits, study-wide: TCRB CDR3 length was moderately but significantly reduced in all four CD4+ subsets of Type 1 diabetes patients.

Sequenced material consisted of expressed TCRB transcripts (all of the isolated RNA was reverse transcribed). TCRdb's table, derived via immunoSEQ multiplex PCR, lists solely in-frame clones and lacks some. Of 200,000 to 300,000 clones in the sample, about a tenth are singletons; the top ten hold around 0.017%. These receptors have no identified antigens. Source material: naive CD4+ T cells from blood. The receptors stem from a man under 40 with type 1 diabetes.

This clone was counted a few times. The chain is built from TRBV5-1 and TRBJ1-2, with D uncertain. V lost 0 bases and J 7 bases, leaving 10 bases between the germline ends. Per germline, CDR1 SGHRS and CDR2 YFSETQ. The CDR3 contains 13 residues. The CDR3 nucleotides read TGCGCCAGCAGCTTGGGTGGAGGGTTTGGCTACACCTTC. Its translation: CASSLGGGFGYTF.

CDR3 protein: CAVGDRGSGANVLTF. CDR3 DNA: TGTGCCGTCGGAGACAGGGGCTCTGGGGCCAACGTCCTGACTTTC. This chain connects TRBV6-1 to TRBJ2-6; the match to TRBD1 covers 8 bases. V shed 11 bases, J shed 0 bases, and the junction held 6 bases outside the gene matches. CDR1 is MNHNS and CDR2 is SASEGT in the germline V gene. CDR3 length equals 15 residues.

In its sample, this clone was seen a few times. The chain carries TRBV28 and TRBJ2-5; D is undetermined. Germline CDR1 MDHEN, CDR2 SYDVKM. The ends were cut back, 2 bases at V and 4 bases at J, with 8 bases in the middle. The CDR3 has 13 amino acids. CDR3 DNA: TGTGCCAGCAGTTTAGGGTGGGCAGAGACCCAGTACTTC. Translating it yields CASSLGWAETQYF.

V gene TRBV5-6 combines with J gene TRBJ2-3; 9 bases are a match to TRBD1. Germline V gene data show CDR1 as SGHDT and CDR2 as YYEEEE. V lost 4 bases, J lost 0 bases, and 6 bases stayed unmatched. This CDR3 is built from 16 residues. The CDR3 region has the DNA TGTGCCAGCAGCACCACAGGGGGCTGGAGCACAGATACGCAGTATTTT. Residues: CASSTTGGWSTDTQYF.

This clone was counted a few times. The chain is built from TRBV7-2 and TRBJ2-1; no clear D. Germline V CDR1 and CDR2: SGHTA, FQGNSA. CDR3 length: 13 residues. V lost 5 bases and J lost 9, with 14 bases in between. The CDR3 region has the DNA TGTGCCAGCAGCCCCATTCGGAGAGGTGAGCAGTTCTTC. It yields the protein CASSPIRRGEQFF.

This clone was detected only a few times. The rearrangement joins TRBV15 to TRBJ1-4; D is ambiguous. The ends were cut back, 2 bases at V and 4 bases at J, with 8 bases in the middle. CDR3 length: 14 amino acids. The germline V gene has CDR1 LNHNV and CDR2 YYDKDF (reference sequence). The CDR3 DNA sequence: TGTGCCACCAGCAGAAGGCAGGATAATGAAAAACTGTTTTTT. It codes for CATSRRQDNEKLFF.

This chain joins TRBV11-1 and TRBJ1-1; perhaps TRBD1 as D (5 bases). V was trimmed by 3 bases and J by 8 bases, leaving 22 bases between them. The germline CDR1 and CDR2 sequences are SGHAT and FQDESV (reference sequence). The CDR3 sequence is 16 residues long. The CDR3: CASSLGLTSPTPEAFF. The CDR3 coding sequence is TGTGCCAGCAGCTTGGGGCTTACCTCCCCAACTCCCGAAGCTTTCTTT.

The rearrangement joins TRBV2 to TRBJ2-5, with D perhaps matching TRBD2 (5 bases). V lost 7 bases to trimming and J lost 6 bases, with 15 bases between them. The germline CDR1 and CDR2 sequences are SNHLY and FYNNEI. The CDR3 is 13 amino acids. The chain's CDR3 is CASTRTGQKTQYF. For the CDR3, the DNA is TGTGCCAGCACTCGGACTGGTCAAAAGACCCAGTACTTC. Drawing the rest from reference TRBV2 and TRBJ2-5, the complete variable domain is EPEVTQTPSHQVTQMGQEVILRCVPISNHLYFYWYRQILGQKVEFLVSFYNNEISEKSEIFDDQFSVERPDGSNFTLKIRSTKLEDSAMYFCASTRTGQKTQYFGPGTRLLVL.

There are a few counts of this clone. The rearrangement uses TRBV30 and TRBJ2-2; 7 bases map to TRBD2. The CDR3 has 15 residues. J was trimmed by 4 bases and V by 0 bases; bases with no gene match: 5. The germline V gene encodes CDR1 GTSNPN and CDR2 SVGIG (reference sequence). This CDR3 is CAWSVYGGSTGELFF. The DNA for the CDR3 is TGTGCCTGGAGTGTATACGGGGGGAGCACCGGGGAGCTGTTTTTT.

The chain joins TRBV5-1 to TRBJ2-3; possible D gene TRBD2, 6 bases. Per the germline V gene, CDR1 is SGHRS and CDR2 is YFSETQ. Trimming shortened V by 0 bases and J by 3 bases, and 17 bases separated the two germline ends. The CDR3 contains 17 residues. The CDR3 here is CASSLERAHGGTDTQYF. Written as DNA, the CDR3 is TGCGCCAGCAGCTTGGAACGGGCGCACGGAGGGACAGATACGCAGTATTTT. The full variable domain, its missing parts supplied by reference TRBV5-1 and TRBJ2-3, is KAGVTQTPRYLIKTRGQQVTLSCSPISGHRSVSWYQQTPGQGLQFLFEYFSETQRNKGNFPGRFSGRQFSNSRSEMNVSTLELGDSALYLCASSLERAHGGTDTQYFGPGTRLTVL.